Below, one T cell receptor beta chain is given with its context. Its antigen is not yet known. The input lacks base qualities; no much larger clone sits a single base away. This entry comes from a study of blood T cell repertoires in COVID-19 (dated by TCRdb to the early 2020s). With regard to the full study: Samples covering the acute and convalescent phases of COVID-19 were provided by collaborators in the United States, Italy and Spain. The material from the prospective study consisted of cDNA or gDNA derived from T cells, B-cell-depleted T cells, or PBMCs. Subjects who had been exposed to COVID-19, were actively infected with it, or had recovered from it provided the deeply sampled blood TCRbeta repertoires that made up the dataset. A freely available public database, intended as a resource for researchers studying the immune response to SARS-CoV-2, is where the repertoires were released. The samples were drawn from the first 160 participants of the ongoing ImmuneRACE study and from 950 to 1,500 subjects provided by 6 global collaborators. A de-identified subject ID, COVID-19 status, age in years and sex were almost always included in the sample metadata. Where available, HLA class I and class II types were obtained from metadata supplied by the sample provider rather than from assay-based typing. What the work shows at the level of the full study, not this receptor alone: The amount of clinical and demographic metadata varied by source and participant and was provided uncurated.

Spanning cysteine to phenylalanine, the CDR3 consists of 14 amino acids. Left in the record is the CDR3 DNA by itself, 42 bases read in frame from the first base. V is cut by 5 bases and J by 0 bases, and the space between the germline ends is 8 bases. CDR1 is given as SGHTA and CDR2 as FQGNSA, both from the germline V gene. Participants in the prospective study were enrolled through a virtual design, were aged about 18 to 90 years, and lived in approximately 24 United States geographic areas. Cohort assignment in the prospective study relied on participant-reported clinical history from a screening survey and a study questionnaire. For ImmuneRACE Cohort 3, a participant was defined as recovered based on two consecutive negative NP/OP PCR tests, clearance by a healthcare professional, or resolution of symptoms. In the prospective study, mobile phlebotomists collected whole blood, serum and a nasopharyngeal or oropharyngeal swab from each participant. Over a roughly 2-month period, participants in the prospective study had the option of providing additional blood draws and questionnaires. Before DNA extraction, blood samples from the prospective study were shipped at room temperature or frozen.

TCRbeta CDR3 regions were amplified from genomic DNA by means of the immunoSEQ Assay, a bias-controlled multiplex PCR. The authors' pipeline ran thus. The number of nucleated cells in each sample was estimated by amplification of reference gene primers within the assay. To quantify the absolute abundance of each unique TCRbeta CDR3 rearrangement, sequence reads were collapsed and filtered. Productive Simpson clonality was computed per sample as the square root of Simpson's diversity index over productive rearrangements. In TCRdb, the immuneACCESS table is reduced to in-frame sequences with V and J assigned. These tables do not hold every clone; where another copy was compared, an unresolved V gene accounts for under half, and the others remain unexplained. From that table come the V and J calls and clone size; the DNA was used to work out D and trimming. The sample table lists around 400,000 clones, just under 90% of them with a count of one. The ten largest account for 1.7% of the sample.

The sequenced material came from PBMCs or T cells enriched from blood (not recorded which). The chain couples TRBV7-2 to TRBJ2-1, with no confident D gene call. The TCR comes from a woman aged 30 to 39 who had recovered from COVID-19. The DNA sequence reads TGTGCCAGCAGCCCCCAATCCTCCTACAATGAGCAGTTCTTC. It codes for CASSPQSSYNEQFF.